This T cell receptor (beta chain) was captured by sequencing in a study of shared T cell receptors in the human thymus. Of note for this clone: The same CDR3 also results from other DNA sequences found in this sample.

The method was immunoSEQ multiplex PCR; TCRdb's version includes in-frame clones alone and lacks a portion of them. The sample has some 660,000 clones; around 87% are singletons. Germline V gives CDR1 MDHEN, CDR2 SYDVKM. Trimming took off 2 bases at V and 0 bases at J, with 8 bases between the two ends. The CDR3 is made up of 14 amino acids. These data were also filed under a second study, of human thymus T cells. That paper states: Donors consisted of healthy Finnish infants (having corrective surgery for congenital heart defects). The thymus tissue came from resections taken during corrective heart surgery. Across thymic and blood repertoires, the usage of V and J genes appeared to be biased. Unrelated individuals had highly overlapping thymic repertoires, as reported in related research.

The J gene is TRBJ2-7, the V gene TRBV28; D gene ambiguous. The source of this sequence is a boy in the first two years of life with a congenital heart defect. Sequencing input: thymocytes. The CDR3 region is CASSLTPSSYEQYF. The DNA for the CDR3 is TGTGCCAGCAGTTTAACCCCTAGCTCCTACGAGCAGTACTTC.